This TCR beta chain was recorded in a study of post-analysis software for immune sequencing data. Overall study context: Patients had relapsing-remitting, secondary progressive or progressive-relapsing multiple sclerosis; some lacked subtype. The study, taken as a whole, reports: Several TRBV segments were more frequent in patients than controls; TRBV5-6, TRBV5-1 and TRBV20-1 belonged to this group.

V gave up 1 base and J gave up 2 bases, with 12 bases separating them. CDR1 and CDR2 from the germline V gene are SGHTA and FQGNSA. The CDR3 runs to 15 residues. Each TCR beta cDNA library carried unique molecular identifiers. TCRdb processed the PCR reads anew with MiXCR; each CDR3 protein has one entry. The sample yields about 760,000 distinct CDR3 sequences, less than 35% seen once. With respect to this clonotype: The antigen remains unidentified.

The sequence derives from a girl between 10 and 17 years old with multiple sclerosis. The specimen sequenced was blood. This rearrangement joins TRBV7-2 to TRBJ2-7; D might be TRBD2 (5 bases). Here the CDR3 reads CASSLGVARPYEQYF. The DNA of the CDR3 is TGTGCCAGCAGCTTAGGGGTAGCGAGACCCTACGAGCAGTACTTC.